These 17 T cell receptor beta chains share one sample of origin, sequenced in a study of blood T cell repertoires in COVID-19. Repertoires were generated with immunoSEQ multiplex PCR, while TCRdb's copy carries only in-frame clones and drops some. The table lists approximately 89,000 clones, 75% to 90% of them singletons. Sequencing was done on a sample of peripheral blood. These receptors were collected from a human donor in a cohort sampled during active COVID-19.

The rearrangement joins TRBV4-3 to TRBJ2-7; TRBD2 matches at 10 bases. The CDR3 is 19 amino acids. Germline CDR1 reads LGHNA; CDR2 reads YSLEER. V was clipped by 3 bases and J by 3 bases; unmatched bases: 17. In DNA form, the CDR3 reads TGCGCCAGCAGCCATGAAATCATTGCGACTAGCGGGCCCTTCTACGAGCAGTACTTC. Protein: CASSHEIIATSGPFYEQYF.

The V and J genes are TRBV4-2 and TRBJ2-2; 10 positions agree with TRBD2. Germline V lookup: CDR1 LGHNA, CDR2 YNFKEQ. V trimming: 5 bases; J trimming: 8 bases; junction bases outside the gene matches: 5. CDR3 size: 14 residues. Here the CDR3 reads CASSSLAGAGELFF. In DNA form, the CDR3 reads TGTGCCAGCAGCTCTCTAGCGGGGGCAGGGGAGCTGTTTTTT.

This chain connects TRBV11-2 to TRBJ1-1; 8 bases agree with TRBD1. Germline V CDR1 and CDR2: SGHAT, FQNNGV. The CDR3 consists of 15 residues. The V and J ends lost 8 bases and 3 bases, in that order; junction bases with no gene match: 11. CDR3 DNA: TGTGCCAGCCAACCGATCAGGGGGCCGTACACTGAAGCTTTCTTT. Its translation: CASQPIRGPYTEAFF.

This chain uses TRBV19 with TRBJ1-4, with D unclear. The CDR3 consists of 15 residues. Germline lookup yields CDR1 LNHDA and CDR2 SQIVND (reference sequence). CDR3: CATTSSNIPNEKLFF. DNA of the CDR3: TGTGCTACTACGTCCAGTAATATTCCTAATGAAAAACTGTTTTTT.

This chain uses TRBV7-3 with TRBJ1-6; tentative D call: TRBD1 (6 bases). This CDR3 spans 14 amino acids. The V end lost 5 bases, the J end lost 10 bases, and 15 bases lay between the germline ends. CDR1 and CDR2 (germline): SGHTA, FQGTGA. The DNA for the CDR3 is TGTGCCAGCAGCCAACAGGGCCCCCGGTCACCCCTCCACTTT. This encodes CASSQQGPRSPLHF. The variable domain in full, completed from reference TRBV7-3 and TRBJ1-6, reads GAGVSQTPSNKVTEKGKYVELRCDPISGHTALYWYRQSLGQGPEFLIYFQGTGAADDSGLPNDRFFAVRPEGSVSTLKIQRTERGDSAVYLCASSQQGPRSPLHFGNGTRLTVT.

This chain joins TRBV5-1 and TRBJ2-6; TRBD1 matches at 11 bases. This CDR3 has 18 amino acids. Germline V lookup: CDR1 SGHRS, CDR2 YFSETQ. V shed 0 bases and J 3 bases; nucleotides not matched to a gene: 5. CDR3 nucleotide sequence: TGCGCCAGCAGCTTGGTAGGACAGGGGGCCGTTGGGGCCAACGTCCTGACTTTC. Encoded protein: CASSLVGQGAVGANVLTF.

This clone came up once. The chain is built from TRBV5-1 and TRBJ1-1; the D is unclear. The CDR3 contains 14 residues. Per germline, CDR1 SGHRS and CDR2 YFSETQ. Between the trimmed V and J ends, which lost 0 bases and 1 base, there was a span of 7 bases. The CDR3 sequence: CASSLEQPNTEAFF. The CDR3 region has the DNA TGCGCCAGCAGCTTGGAACAGCCGAACACTGAAGCTTTCTTT. The variable domain in full, with the rest retrieved from reference TRBV5-1 and TRBJ1-1, is KAGVTQTPRYLIKTRGQQVTLSCSPISGHRSVSWYQQTPGQGLQFLFEYFSETQRNKGNFPGRFSGRQFSNSRSEMNVSTLELGDSALYLCASSLEQPNTEAFFGQGTRLTVV.

There are a few counts of this clone. V usage is TRBV11-2 and J usage is TRBJ2-7; 9 nucleotides line up with TRBD1. The germline V gene encodes CDR1 SGHAT and CDR2 FQNNGV. Trimming at V came to 2 bases and at J to 3 bases, leaving 11 bases not matched to a gene. The CDR3 sequence is 17 residues long. The CDR3 here is CASSLNWLRTGVYEQYF. The CDR3 DNA follows: TGTGCCAGCAGCTTAAACTGGTTGAGGACAGGGGTCTACGAGCAGTACTTC.

The rearrangement joins TRBV5-4 to TRBJ1-1; perhaps TRBD1 as D (5 bases). Germline V CDR1 and CDR2: SGHNT, YYREEE (reference sequence). Trimming stripped 4 bases from V and 4 bases from J, with 14 bases between. The CDR3 has 14 residues. CDR3 sequence reads: CASSPRRGGTEAFF. DNA of the CDR3: TGTGCCAGCAGCCCACGTCGCGGGGGCACTGAAGCTTTCTTT.

The chain employs TRBV28 and TRBJ1-1; D remains unclear. This CDR3 has 13 amino acids. Germline V gene data show CDR1 as MDHEN and CDR2 as SYDVKM. Trimming removed 5 bases at V and 0 bases at J, with 7 bases between. In DNA form, the CDR3 reads TGTGCCAGCAGTGCTAACCTGAACACTGAAGCTTTCTTT. This encodes CASSANLNTEAFF.

The chain employs TRBV19 and TRBJ1-5; D is ambiguous. With 6 bases removed from V and 4 bases from J, the gap between germline ends came to 7 bases. The CDR3 has 12 amino acids. The germline V gene encodes CDR1 LNHDA and CDR2 SQIVND (reference sequence). The CDR3 DNA reads TGTGCCAGTAGCCAGATGAATCAGCCCCAGCATTTT. It is translated as CASSQMNQPQHF.

The chain combines TRBV3-1 (or the pseudogene TRBV3-2) with TRBJ2-5; TRBD1 might be the D (6 bases). There are 18 residues in the CDR3. Between the trimmed V and J ends, which lost 0 bases and 1 base, there was a span of 18 bases. CDR1 is LGHDT, CDR2 YNNKEL, per germline (reference sequence). CDR3 in amino acids: CASSQEGARGRGQETQYF. The CDR3, as DNA: TGTGCCAGCAGCCAAGAGGGGGCGAGGGGAAGGGGCCAAGAGACCCAGTACTTC.

This chain joins TRBV7-9 and TRBJ2-5; TRBD1 is a possible D gene (5 bases). CDR1 SEHNR and CDR2 FQNEAQ come from the germline V gene (reference sequence). The CDR3 has 16 amino acids. The V gene lost 1 base and the J gene lost 2 bases, with 14 bases spanning the gap. CDR3 DNA sequence: TGTGCCAGCAGCTTAGGGGGCTTCGGAAGTCAAGAGACCCAGTACTTC. It codes for CASSLGGFGSQETQYF.

The chain employs TRBV5-6 and TRBJ1-4; D gene uncertain. The V gene's germline CDR1 is SGHDT and CDR2 YYEEEE. Trimming removed 3 bases from V and 7 bases from J, with 19 bases in between. The CDR3 extends over 16 amino acids. Here the CDR3 reads CASSYGRAASVEKLFF. The CDR3 region has the DNA TGTGCCAGCAGCTACGGGAGGGCAGCGAGCGTTGAAAAACTGTTTTTT.

This clone turned up a few times. V gene TRBV19 combines with J gene TRBJ1-6; 8 bases match TRBD1. CDR1 and CDR2 (germline): LNHDA, SQIVND (reference sequence). The CDR3 covers 14 residues. Trimming took 6 bases from V and 14 from J; bases not matched to a gene: 12. The CDR3 nucleotides are TGTGCCAGTAGCAGCAGGGGACAGGCAAGAACCCTCCACTTT. Amino acids: CASSSRGQARTLHF.

The chain couples TRBV18 to TRBJ2-1; 10 nucleotides align to TRBD1. V gave up 1 base and J gave up 4 bases; unmatched junction bases: 7. The germline gives CDR1 KGHSH, CDR2 LQKENI. The CDR3 covers 17 residues. Written as DNA, the CDR3 is TGTGCCAGCTCACCACGCGGGGGACAGGGGACTTACAATGAGCAGTTCTTC. Protein: CASSPRGGQGTYNEQFF.

The gene calls are TRBV18 and TRBJ1-1, with a weak D call TRBD1 (5 bases). The CDR3 consists of 13 residues. Germline CDR1 and CDR2: KGHSH and LQKENI. V lost 5 bases and J 1 base, leaving 8 bases between the germline ends. This chain's CDR3 is CASSSTGNTEAFF. The CDR3 nucleotides are TGTGCCAGCTCAAGCACAGGGAACACTGAAGCTTTCTTT.